Following are 8 T cell receptor beta chains from one sample sequenced in a study of CD8+ T cells in alopecia areata. Treatment: oral pan-JAK inhibitor, 5-10 mg twice daily. RNA extraction and reverse transcription yielded cDNA as sequencing template. The data were produced by immunoSEQ multiplex PCR, yet TCRdb's version contains in-frame clones alone and is incomplete. The table has fewer than 150,000 clones, roughly 80% seen once. The source was CD8+ T cells sorted from blood, collected at week 4, from a patient treated with tofacitinib. These receptors were taken from a human donor with alopecia areata.

J is TRBJ2-3 and V is TRBV14, with no clear D. Trimming took 1 base from V and 1 from J, leaving 9 bases between them. CDR1 is SGHDN, CDR2 FVKESK, per germline. The length of the CDR3 is 15 residues. The CDR3 nucleotides read TGTGCCAGCAGCCAAGGACTGTGGGGCACAGATACGCAGTATTTT. Protein product: CASSQGLWGTDTQYF.

The J gene is TRBJ2-3, the V gene TRBV13, with TRBD2 matching over 8 bases. The V and J ends lost 5 bases and 4 bases, in that order; junction bases with no gene match: 8. The CDR3 length is 15 residues. Germline V CDR1 and CDR2: PRHDT, FYEKMQ (reference sequence). The CDR3 sequence: CASSPTGGGADTQYF. The CDR3 DNA reads TGTGCCAGCAGCCCCACCGGGGGGGGTGCAGATACGCAGTATTTT. Full variable domain (remainder filled in from reference TRBV13 and TRBJ2-3): AAGVIQSPRHLIKEKRETATLKCYPIPRHDTVYWYQQGPGQDPQFLISFYEKMQSDKGSIPDRFSAQQFSDYHSELNMSSLELGDSALYFCASSPTGGGADTQYFGPGTRLTVL.

The chain carries TRBV7-9 and TRBJ2-1, with 9 bases that match TRBD1. The CDR3 totals 12 residues. After removal of 5 bases from V and 15 bases from J, the junction contained 8 bases not matched to a gene. From germline, CDR1 is SEHNR and CDR2 FQNEAQ (reference sequence). The DNA of the CDR3 is TGTGCCAGCAGCCCTCCGGGACAGGGAACGTTCTTC. Translating gives CASSPPGQGTFF.

The V and J genes are TRBV6-9 and TRBJ2-4, with D possibly TRBD2 on 5 matching bases. The V and J ends lost 8 bases and 0 bases respectively, with 11 bases between them. Germline V lookup: CDR1 MNHGY, CDR2 SVAAGI. CDR3 size: 14 residues. The CDR3 DNA follows: TGTGCCAGCCTGGAGGATATAGCCAAAAACATTCAGTACTTC. Translated: CASLEDIAKNIQYF.

The chain carries TRBV6-5 and TRBJ1-2, with unresolved D. The CDR3 totals 16 residues. Germline lookup yields CDR1 MNHEY and CDR2 SVGAGI. V was trimmed by 2 bases and J by 7 bases, leaving 20 bases between them. The CDR3 loop reads CASSYRGPQVGPGYTF. CDR3 bases: TGTGCCAGCAGTTACCGTGGGCCCCAAGTCGGTCCTGGCTACACCTTC.

The DNA of the CDR3 is TGCAGCGCCCAACAGGGTGAAGCTTTCTTT. Its protein is CSAQQGEAFF. V is TRBV29-1 and J is TRBJ1-1, with D tentatively TRBD1 (6 bases). The CDR3 extends over 10 amino acids. From germline, CDR1 is SQVTM and CDR2 ANQGSEA. Between the trimmed V and J ends, which lost 7 bases and 7 bases, there was a span of 10 bases.

The CDR3 loop reads CASSILQGVTGELFF. The CDR3 DNA reads TGTGCCAGTAGTATATTACAGGGAGTCACCGGGGAGCTGTTTTTT. The genes are TRBV19 and TRBJ2-2, with D possibly being TRBD1 (6 bases). CDR1 is LNHDA, CDR2 SQIVND, per germline (reference sequence). V shed 2 bases and J shed 4 bases, with 11 bases lying between them. The CDR3 has 15 amino acids.

This clone showed up just a few times. The chain is built from TRBV6-6 and TRBJ1-3; 7 bases match TRBD1. J was trimmed by 4 bases and V by 5 bases; bases with no gene match: 8. Germline V gene sequence: CDR1 MNHNY, CDR2 SVGAGI (reference sequence). The CDR3 runs 15 residues. The DNA of the CDR3 is TGTGCCAGCAGTCATCGACCGGGACAGGGAAACACCATATATTTT. This sequence encodes CASSHRPGQGNTIYF.